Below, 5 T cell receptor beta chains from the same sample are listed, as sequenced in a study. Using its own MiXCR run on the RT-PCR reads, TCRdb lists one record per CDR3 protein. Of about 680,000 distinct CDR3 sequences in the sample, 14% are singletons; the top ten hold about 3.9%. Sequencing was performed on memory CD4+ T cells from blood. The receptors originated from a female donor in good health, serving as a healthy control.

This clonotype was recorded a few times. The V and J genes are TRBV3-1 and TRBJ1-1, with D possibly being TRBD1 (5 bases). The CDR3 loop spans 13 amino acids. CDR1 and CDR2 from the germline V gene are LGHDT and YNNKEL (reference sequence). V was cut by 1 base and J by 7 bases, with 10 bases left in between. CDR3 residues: CASSQVGEGEAFF. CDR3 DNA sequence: TGTGCCAGCAGCCAAGTGGGGGAGGGTGAAGCTTTCTTT.

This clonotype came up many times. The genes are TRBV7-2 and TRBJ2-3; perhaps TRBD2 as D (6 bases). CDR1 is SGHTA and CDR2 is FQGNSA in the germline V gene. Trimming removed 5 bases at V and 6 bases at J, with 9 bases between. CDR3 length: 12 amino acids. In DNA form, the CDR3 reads TGTGCCAGCAGCACACGGGGGGATACGCAGTATTTT. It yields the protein CASSTRGDTQYF.

The CDR3 DNA is TGTGCCAGCAGAACCACAGGGGGAGGTCGGCAGCCCCAGCATTTT. Its protein is CASRTTGGGRQPQHF. The chain uses TRBV28 and TRBJ1-5; 8 bases are a match to TRBD1. The CDR3 covers 15 residues. Trimming cost V 6 bases and J 7 bases; bases outside gene matches: 11. CDR1 is MDHEN, CDR2 SYDVKM, per germline.

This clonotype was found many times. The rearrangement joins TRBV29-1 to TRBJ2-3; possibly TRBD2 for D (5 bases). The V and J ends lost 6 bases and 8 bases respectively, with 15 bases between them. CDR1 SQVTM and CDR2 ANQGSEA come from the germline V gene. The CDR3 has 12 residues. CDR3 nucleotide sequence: TGCAGCGTCGGGGAAGACGGCGGTACGCAGTATTTT. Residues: CSVGEDGGTQYF.

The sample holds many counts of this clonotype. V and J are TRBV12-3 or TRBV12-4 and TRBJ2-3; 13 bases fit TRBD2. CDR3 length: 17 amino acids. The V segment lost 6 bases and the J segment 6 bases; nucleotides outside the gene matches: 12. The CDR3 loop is CASSPPRLAGGRDTQYF. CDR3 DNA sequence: TGTGCCAGCAGCCCTCCCCGACTAGCGGGGGGACGGGATACGCAGTATTTT.